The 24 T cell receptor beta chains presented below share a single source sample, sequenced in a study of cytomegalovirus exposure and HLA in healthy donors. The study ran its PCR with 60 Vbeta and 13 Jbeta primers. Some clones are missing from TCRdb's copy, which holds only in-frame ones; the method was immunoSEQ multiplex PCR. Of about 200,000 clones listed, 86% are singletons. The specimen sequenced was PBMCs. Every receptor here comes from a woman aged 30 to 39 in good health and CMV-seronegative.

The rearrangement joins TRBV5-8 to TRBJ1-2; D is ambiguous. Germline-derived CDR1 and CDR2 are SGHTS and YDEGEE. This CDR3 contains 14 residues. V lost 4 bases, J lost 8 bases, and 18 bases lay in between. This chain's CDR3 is CASSRLPSGEGYTF. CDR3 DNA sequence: TGTGCCAGCAGCCGACTCCCCTCCGGGGAGGGCTACACCTTC. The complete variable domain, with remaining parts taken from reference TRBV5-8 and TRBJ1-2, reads EAGVTQSPTHLIKTRGQQATLRCSPISGHTSVYWYQQALGLGLQFLLWYDEGEERNRGNFPPRFSGRQFPNYSSELNVNALELEDSALYLCASSRLPSGEGYTFGSGTRLTVV.

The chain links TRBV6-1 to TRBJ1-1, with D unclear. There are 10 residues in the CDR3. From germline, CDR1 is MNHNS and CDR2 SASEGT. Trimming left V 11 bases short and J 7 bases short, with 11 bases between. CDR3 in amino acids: CASHSREAFF. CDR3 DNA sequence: TGTGCCTCGCACAGTCGTGAAGCTTTCTTT.

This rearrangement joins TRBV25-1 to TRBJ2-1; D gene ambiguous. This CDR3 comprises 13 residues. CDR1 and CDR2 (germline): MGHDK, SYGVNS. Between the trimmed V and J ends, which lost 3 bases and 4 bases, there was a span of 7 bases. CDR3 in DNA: TGTGCCAGCAGTGAGTCGGGTTACAATGAGCAGTTCTTC. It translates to CASSESGYNEQFF.

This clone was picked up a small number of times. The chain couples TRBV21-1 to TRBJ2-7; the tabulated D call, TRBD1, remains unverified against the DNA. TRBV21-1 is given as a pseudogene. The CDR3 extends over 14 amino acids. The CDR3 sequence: CASSKSRSPGKQYF. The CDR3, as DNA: TGTGCCAGCAGCAAATCCCGCTCCCCAGGGAAGCAGTACTTC.

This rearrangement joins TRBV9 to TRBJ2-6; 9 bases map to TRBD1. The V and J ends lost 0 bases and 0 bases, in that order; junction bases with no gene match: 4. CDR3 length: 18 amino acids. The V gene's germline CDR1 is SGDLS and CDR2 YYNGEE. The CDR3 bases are TGTGCCAGCAGCGTAGACGGACAGGGGACCTCTGGGGCCAACGTCCTGACTTTC. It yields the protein CASSVDGQGTSGANVLTF.

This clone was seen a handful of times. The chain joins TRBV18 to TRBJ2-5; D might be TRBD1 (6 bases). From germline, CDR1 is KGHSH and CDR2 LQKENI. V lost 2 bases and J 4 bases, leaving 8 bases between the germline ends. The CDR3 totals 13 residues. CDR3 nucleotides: TGTGCCAGCTCACCATCACAGGGAGAGACCCAGTACTTC. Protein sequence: CASSPSQGETQYF.

CDR3 in DNA: TGCGCCAGCAGCTTGGCCTTAACAGATCAGTTCTTC. Its translation is CASSLALTDQFF. The gene calls are TRBV5-1 and TRBJ2-1; no firm D call. The CDR3 totals 12 residues. V was clipped by 0 bases and J by 13 bases, with 11 bases between them. The germline CDR1 and CDR2 sequences are SGHRS and YFSETQ.

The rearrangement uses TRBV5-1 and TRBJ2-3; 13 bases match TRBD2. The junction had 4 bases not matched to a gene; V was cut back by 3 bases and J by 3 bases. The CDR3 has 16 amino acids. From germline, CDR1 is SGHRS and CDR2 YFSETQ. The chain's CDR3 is CASSYTGLAGTDTQYF. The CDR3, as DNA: TGCGCCAGCAGCTACACGGGACTAGCGGGGACAGATACGCAGTATTTT. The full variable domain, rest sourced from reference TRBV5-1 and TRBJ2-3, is KAGVTQTPRYLIKTRGQQVTLSCSPISGHRSVSWYQQTPGQGLQFLFEYFSETQRNKGNFPGRFSGRQFSNSRSEMNVSTLELGDSALYLCASSYTGLAGTDTQYFGPGTRLTVL.

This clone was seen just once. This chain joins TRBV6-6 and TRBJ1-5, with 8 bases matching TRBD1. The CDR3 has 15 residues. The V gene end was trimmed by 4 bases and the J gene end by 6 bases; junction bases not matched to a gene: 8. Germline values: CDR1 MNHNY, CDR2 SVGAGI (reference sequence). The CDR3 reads CASSSTTGGGQPQHF. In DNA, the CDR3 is TGTGCCAGCAGTTCCACCACAGGGGGTGGTCAGCCCCAGCATTTT.

CDR3 in amino acids: CASRRSSGPYEQYF. The CDR3 coding sequence is TGTGCCAGCAGACGATCTAGCGGGCCCTACGAGCAGTACTTC. The chain links TRBV27 to TRBJ2-7; TRBD2 matches at 8 bases. The CDR3 contains 14 residues. The germline CDR1 and CDR2 sequences are MNHEY and SMNVEV (reference sequence). J lost 2 bases, V lost 6 bases, and 6 bases had no gene match.

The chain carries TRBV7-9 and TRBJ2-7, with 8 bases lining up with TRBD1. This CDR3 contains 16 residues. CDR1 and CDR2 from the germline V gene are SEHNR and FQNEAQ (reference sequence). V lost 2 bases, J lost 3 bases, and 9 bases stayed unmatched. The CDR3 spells CASSLPGQGGGYEQYF. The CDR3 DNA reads TGTGCCAGCAGCTTACCAGGACAGGGAGGCGGCTACGAGCAGTACTTC.

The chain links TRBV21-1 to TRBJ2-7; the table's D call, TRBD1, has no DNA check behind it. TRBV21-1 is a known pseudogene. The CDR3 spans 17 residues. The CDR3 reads CASSGQGKVFDPYEQYF. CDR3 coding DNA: TGTGCCAGCAGCGGACAGGGGAAAGTATTCGACCCCTACGAGCAGTACTTC.

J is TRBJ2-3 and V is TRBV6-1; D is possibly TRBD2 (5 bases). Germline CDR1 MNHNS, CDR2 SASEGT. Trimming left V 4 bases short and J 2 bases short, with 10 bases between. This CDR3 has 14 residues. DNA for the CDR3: TGTGCCAGCAGTGGAGGGTTGGTCACAGATACGCAGTATTTT. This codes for CASSGGLVTDTQYF.

The CDR3 DNA sequence: TGTGCCAGTAGTCCTACGGGACTAGCGGGCGAGCAGTACTTC. Its translation is CASSPTGLAGEQYF. V and J are TRBV19 and TRBJ2-7; 12 positions agree with TRBD2. Per germline, CDR1 LNHDA and CDR2 SQIVND (reference sequence). V trimming: 5 bases; J trimming: 6 bases; junction bases outside the gene matches: 5. This CDR3 is built from 14 residues.

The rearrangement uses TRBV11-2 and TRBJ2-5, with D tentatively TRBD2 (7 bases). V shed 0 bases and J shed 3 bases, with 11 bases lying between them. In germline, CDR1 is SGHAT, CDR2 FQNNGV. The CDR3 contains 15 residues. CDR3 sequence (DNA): TGTGCCAGCAGCTTAGATCGGGGGGCCGAAGAGACCCAGTACTTC. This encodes CASSLDRGAEETQYF.

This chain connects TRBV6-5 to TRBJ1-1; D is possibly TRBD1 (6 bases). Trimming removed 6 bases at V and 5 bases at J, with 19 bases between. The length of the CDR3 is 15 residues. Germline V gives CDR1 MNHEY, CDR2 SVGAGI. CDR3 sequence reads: CASSAGGGRGTEAFF. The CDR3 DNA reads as TGTGCCAGCAGCGCGGGGGGTGGCAGGGGAACTGAAGCTTTCTTT.

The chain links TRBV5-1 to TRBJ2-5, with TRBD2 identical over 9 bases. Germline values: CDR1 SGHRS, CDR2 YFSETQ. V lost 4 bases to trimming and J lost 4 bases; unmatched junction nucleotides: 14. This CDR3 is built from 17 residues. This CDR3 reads CASSVLAGTAAAETQYF. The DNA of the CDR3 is TGCGCCAGCAGCGTCCTAGCGGGAACAGCAGCTGCAGAGACCCAGTACTTC.

CDR3 in amino acids: CASSLGVSGYEQYF. CDR3 nucleotides: TGCGCCAGCAGCTTGGGGGTGTCAGGATACGAGCAGTACTTC. J is TRBJ2-7 and V is TRBV5-1; D not certain. Germline lookup yields CDR1 SGHRS and CDR2 YFSETQ. The CDR3 loop spans 14 amino acids. The V gene lost 0 bases and the J gene lost 4 bases, with 11 bases spanning the gap.

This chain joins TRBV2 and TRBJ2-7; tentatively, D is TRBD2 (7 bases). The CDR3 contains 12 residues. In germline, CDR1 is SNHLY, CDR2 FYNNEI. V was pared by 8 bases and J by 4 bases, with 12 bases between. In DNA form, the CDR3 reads TGTGCCAGCGGAGGGGGGGGGTACGAGCAGTACTTC. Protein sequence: CASGGGGYEQYF.

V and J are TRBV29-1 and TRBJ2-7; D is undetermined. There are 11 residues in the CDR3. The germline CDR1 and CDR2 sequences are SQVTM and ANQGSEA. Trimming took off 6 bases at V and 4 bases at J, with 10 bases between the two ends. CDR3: CSVTVQYEQYF. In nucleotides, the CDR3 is TGCAGCGTCACGGTACAGTACGAGCAGTACTTC.

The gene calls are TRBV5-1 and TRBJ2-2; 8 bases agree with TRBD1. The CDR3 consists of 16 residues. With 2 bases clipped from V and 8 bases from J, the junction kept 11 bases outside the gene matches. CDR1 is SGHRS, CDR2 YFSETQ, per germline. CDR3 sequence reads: CASSFGTGRVLGELFF. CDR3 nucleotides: TGCGCCAGCAGCTTTGGGACAGGCCGAGTTTTAGGGGAGCTGTTTTTT. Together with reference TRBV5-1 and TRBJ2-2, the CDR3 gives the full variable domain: KAGVTQTPRYLIKTRGQQVTLSCSPISGHRSVSWYQQTPGQGLQFLFEYFSETQRNKGNFPGRFSGRQFSNSRSEMNVSTLELGDSALYLCASSFGTGRVLGELFFGEGSRLTVL.

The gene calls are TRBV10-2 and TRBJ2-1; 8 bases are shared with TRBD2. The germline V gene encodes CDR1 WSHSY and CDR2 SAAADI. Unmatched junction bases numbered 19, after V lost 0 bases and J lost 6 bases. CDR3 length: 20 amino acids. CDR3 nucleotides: TGCGCCAGCAGTGAGTCTCGGAGGCGGTTAGAGCGGGAGAAATTCAATGAGCAGTTCTTC. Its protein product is CASSESRRRLEREKFNEQFF.

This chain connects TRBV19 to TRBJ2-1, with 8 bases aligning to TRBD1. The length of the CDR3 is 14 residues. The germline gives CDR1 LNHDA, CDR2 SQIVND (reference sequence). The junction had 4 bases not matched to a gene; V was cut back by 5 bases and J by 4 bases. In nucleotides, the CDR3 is TGTGCCAGTAGTTCCCGGGACAGGTACAATGAGCAGTTCTTC. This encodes CASSSRDRYNEQFF.

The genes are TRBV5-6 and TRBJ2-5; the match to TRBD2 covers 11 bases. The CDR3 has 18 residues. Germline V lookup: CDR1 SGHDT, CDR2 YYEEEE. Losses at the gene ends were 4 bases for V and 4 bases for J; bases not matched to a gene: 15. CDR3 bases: TGTGCCAGCAGCGCCTGGCTAGAACTAGCGGGAGTAGGAGAGACCCAGTACTTC. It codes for CASSAWLELAGVGETQYF.